One sample yielded the 16 T cell receptor beta chains listed below, sequenced in a study of blood T cells in healthy people across ages. A second PCR, run for roughly 6 to 11 cycles, used a sample-barcoded 5' primer plus a J-beta primer mix. TCRdb ran MiXCR on the 5' RACE reads and lists one entry per CDR3 protein. The sample has fewer than 800,000 distinct CDR3 sequences; roughly 21% are singletons. Sequencing used blood. These receptors were collected from an older man in good health.

This clonotype was counted between two and nine times. The chain employs TRBV7-9 and TRBJ2-5; TRBD1 aligns across 8 bases. CDR1 and CDR2 from the germline V gene are SEHNR and FQNEAQ (reference sequence). The V gene end was trimmed by 5 bases and the J gene end by 6 bases; junction bases not matched to a gene: 14. The CDR3 spans 16 residues. The CDR3 region has the DNA TGTGCCAGCAGCCCAGCCCCCGGACAGGGTCTGAAGACCCAGTACTTC. Its protein product is CASSPAPGQGLKTQYF.

The rearrangement links TRBV20-1 to TRBJ2-3; tentative D call: TRBD2 (6 bases). Per the germline V gene, CDR1 is DFQATT and CDR2 is SNEGSKA (reference sequence). The CDR3 extends over 13 amino acids. V was trimmed by 3 bases and J by 7 bases, leaving 14 bases between them. CDR3 in DNA: TGCAGTGCTAGGGAGGGGCCCACCTATACGCAGTATTTT. Its translation is CSAREGPTYTQYF.

Comment on this clonotype: A much larger clone sits a single nucleotide away, making a read error possible. This chain uses TRBV5-1 with TRBJ2-3; D remains ambiguous. The V end lost 0 bases, the J end lost 5 bases, and 16 bases lay between the germline ends. Germline V gene lookup returns CDR1 SGHRS and CDR2 YFSETQ. The CDR3 runs 16 residues. The CDR3 DNA reads as TGCGCCAGCAGCTTGGGCCAACTACGTATAATAGATACGCAGTATTTT. Translated, it gives CASSLGQLRIIDTQYF.

This clonotype was counted between two and nine times. The genes are TRBV5-1 and TRBJ2-6; D is undetermined. Trimming shortened V by 0 bases and J by 4 bases, and 11 bases separated the two germline ends. The CDR3 consists of 16 residues. The germline gives CDR1 SGHRS, CDR2 YFSETQ. The CDR3: CASSLDYPWGANVLTF. The CDR3 DNA follows: TGCGCCAGCAGCTTGGACTACCCCTGGGGGGCCAACGTCCTGACTTTC.

In its sample, this clonotype was seen many times. J is TRBJ2-3 and V is TRBV7-9; D unclear. Per germline, CDR1 SEHNR and CDR2 FQNEAQ (reference sequence). The V end was cut by 5 bases, the J end by 6 bases, with 6 bases between. CDR3 length equals 11 residues. The CDR3 protein is CASSGRDTQYF. In DNA, the CDR3 is TGTGCCAGCAGCGGGCGGGATACGCAGTATTTT.

Ten or more counts support this clonotype. The CDR3 sequence is CASSFPGLGRNEQFF. CDR3 nucleotide sequence: TGTGCCAGCAGCTTCCCGGGACTAGGGCGGAATGAGCAGTTCTTC. This rearrangement joins TRBV11-2 to TRBJ2-1; TRBD2 matches 8 bases. Germline CDR1 SGHAT, CDR2 FQNNGV. The CDR3 sequence is 15 residues long. The V and J ends lost 3 bases and 7 bases, in that order; junction bases with no gene match: 8.

The chain couples TRBV3-1 to TRBJ1-2, with no clear D. With 0 bases removed from V and 0 bases from J, the gap between germline ends came to 8 bases. The CDR3 consists of 15 residues. Germline V gives CDR1 LGHDT, CDR2 YNNKEL (reference sequence). The CDR3 DNA reads as TGTGCCAGCAGCCAAGATCTCGGAGCTAACTATGGCTACACCTTC. Protein: CASSQDLGANYGYTF.

This clonotype was recorded a few times. V usage is TRBV15 and J usage is TRBJ2-5; D is ambiguous. CDR3 length: 14 residues. Trimming stripped 6 bases from V and 5 bases from J, with 16 bases between. Germline lookup yields CDR1 LNHNV and CDR2 YYDKDF (reference sequence). The CDR3 DNA follows: TGTGCCACCAGACCTGGACCCCAAAGGGAGACCCAGTACTTC. Its protein product is CATRPGPQRETQYF.

V is TRBV24-1 and J is TRBJ2-5; D might be TRBD1 (6 bases). With 5 bases removed from V and 4 bases from J, the gap between germline ends came to 10 bases. The CDR3 sequence is 13 residues long. The germline V gene encodes CDR1 KGHDR and CDR2 SFDVKD. CDR3 nucleotide sequence: TGTGCCACCAGTGGTACAGGGTCAGAGACCCAGTACTTC. Its translation: CATSGTGSETQYF.

This clonotype was detected only a few times. The V and J genes are TRBV20-1 and TRBJ2-5; D not certain. The DNA end is a closer match to TRBJ2-7, so the J assignment may be wrong. In germline, CDR1 is DFQATT, CDR2 SNEGSKA (reference sequence). This CDR3 contains 14 residues. CDR3 sequence: CSASLADNSYEQYF. CDR3 nucleotides: TGCAGTGCTAGCCTCGCCGATAACTCCTACGAGCAGTACTTC.

This chain links TRBV7-9 with TRBJ2-5, with D perhaps TRBD2 (5 bases). The germline V gene has CDR1 SEHNR and CDR2 FQNEAQ (reference sequence). The CDR3 extends over 14 amino acids. With 7 bases removed from V and 5 bases from J, the gap between germline ends came to 17 bases. The CDR3 loop is CASMDGLSPETQYF. The CDR3 DNA follows: TGTGCCAGCATGGATGGACTGTCCCCTGAGACCCAGTACTTC.

This clonotype was seen at least ten times. The CDR3 nucleotides read TGCAGCGTTGATTCCCTAGCGGGAGACCGGAATGAGCAGTTCTTC. Encoded protein: CSVDSLAGDRNEQFF. The chain recombines TRBV29-1 with TRBJ2-1, with 10 bases matching TRBD2. The CDR3 totals 15 residues. The germline V gene encodes CDR1 SQVTM and CDR2 ANQGSEA. V gave up 3 bases and J gave up 7 bases; unmatched junction bases: 9.

This clonotype has ten or more counts. CDR3 amino acids: CASISPLIDEQFF. CDR3 in DNA: TGTGCCAGCATTTCCCCTTTAATCGATGAGCAGTTCTTC. V usage is TRBV25-1 and J usage is TRBJ2-1; D is unresolved. Looked up from germline, CDR1 is MGHDK and CDR2 is SYGVNS. The CDR3 is made up of 13 amino acids. V was shortened by 7 bases and J by 8 bases, with 15 bases between the two germline ends.

This clonotype was seen more than once but under ten times. The CDR3 nucleotides read TGTGCCATCAGTGAGCCGGGTAATTTCAGGGCAGAGACGGGGGAGACCCAGTACTTC. It codes for CAISEPGNFRAETGETQYF. The rearrangement uses TRBV10-3 and TRBJ2-5; either TRBD1 or TRBD2 may supply D (5 bases each). The CDR3 has 19 amino acids. CDR1 and CDR2 (germline): ENHRY, SYGVKD. Deletions cut 2 bases from V and 5 bases from J, with 27 bases between.

The chain uses TRBV7-2 and TRBJ1-1, with D maybe TRBD1 (6 bases). Per the germline V gene, CDR1 is SGHTA and CDR2 is FQGNSA. Trimming cost V 7 bases and J 5 bases, with 17 bases left between them. The CDR3 sequence is 14 residues long. The CDR3 DNA follows: TGTGCCAGCACCCTTACAGGGTTGAGTACTGAAGCTTTCTTT. Its protein is CASTLTGLSTEAFF.

Note on this clonotype: The conserved closing phenylalanine or tryptophan is absent in this CDR3, likely reflecting a read error. The V gene is TRBV4-1, the J gene TRBJ1-2; 9 bases are a match to TRBD1. The V gene end was trimmed by 5 bases and the J gene end by 6 bases; junction bases not matched to a gene: 19. CDR1 MGHRA and CDR2 YSYEKL come from the germline V gene. The CDR3 has 18 amino acids. CDR3 protein: CASSFSGSGTGSRDGYTS. CDR3 bases: TGCGCCAGCAGCTTTTCTGGCTCCGGGACAGGGAGTCGAGATGGCTACACCTCC.